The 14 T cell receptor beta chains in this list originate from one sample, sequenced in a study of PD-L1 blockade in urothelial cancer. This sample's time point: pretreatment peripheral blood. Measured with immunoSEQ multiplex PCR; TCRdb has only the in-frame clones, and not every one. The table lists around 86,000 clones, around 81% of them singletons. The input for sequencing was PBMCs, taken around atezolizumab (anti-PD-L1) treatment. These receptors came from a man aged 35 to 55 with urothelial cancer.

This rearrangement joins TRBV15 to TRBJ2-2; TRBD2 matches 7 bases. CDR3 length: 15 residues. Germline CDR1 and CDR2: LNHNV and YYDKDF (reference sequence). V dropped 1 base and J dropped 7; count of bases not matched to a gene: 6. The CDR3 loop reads CATSRGAGDVGELFF. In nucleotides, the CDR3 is TGTGCCACCAGCAGAGGCGCGGGAGACGTCGGGGAGCTGTTTTTT.

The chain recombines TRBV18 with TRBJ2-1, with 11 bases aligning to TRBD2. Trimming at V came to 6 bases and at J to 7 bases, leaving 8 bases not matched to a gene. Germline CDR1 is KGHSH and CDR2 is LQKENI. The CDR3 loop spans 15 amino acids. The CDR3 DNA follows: TGTGCCAGCTCGCCCCCGGGACTAGCGGCAAATGAGCAGTTCTTC. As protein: CASSPPGLAANEQFF.

This CDR3 reads CASRLTSGDSYEQYF. In DNA form, the CDR3 reads TGCGCCAGCAGACTGACTAGCGGGGACTCCTACGAGCAGTACTTC. The gene calls are TRBV5-1 and TRBJ2-7; 11 bases line up with TRBD2. Germline V CDR1 and CDR2: SGHRS, YFSETQ. There are 15 residues in the CDR3. V was pared by 5 bases and J by 0 bases, with 4 bases of the junction left unmatched.

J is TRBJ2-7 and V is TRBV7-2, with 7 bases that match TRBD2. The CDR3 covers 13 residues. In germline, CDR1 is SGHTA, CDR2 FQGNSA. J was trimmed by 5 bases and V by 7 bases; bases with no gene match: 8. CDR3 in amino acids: CASKKAGINEQYF. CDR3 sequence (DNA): TGTGCCAGCAAAAAAGCGGGGATCAACGAGCAGTACTTC.

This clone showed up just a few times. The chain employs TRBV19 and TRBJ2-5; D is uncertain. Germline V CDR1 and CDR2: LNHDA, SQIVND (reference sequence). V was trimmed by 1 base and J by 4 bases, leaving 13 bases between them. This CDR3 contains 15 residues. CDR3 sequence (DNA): TGTGCCAGTAGTATAGGAGGATTATTGGGAGAGACCCAGTACTTC. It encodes CASSIGGLLGETQYF.

CDR3 nucleotide sequence: TGTGCCAGCAGTTTAATAGCGGGGTTAACAGATACGCAGTATTTT. This sequence encodes CASSLIAGLTDTQYF. This chain joins TRBV27 and TRBJ2-3; TRBD2 matches at 8 bases. CDR1 and CDR2 from the germline V gene are MNHEY and SMNVEV (reference sequence). V shed 2 bases and J 3 bases; nucleotides not matched to a gene: 4. The CDR3 is made up of 15 amino acids.

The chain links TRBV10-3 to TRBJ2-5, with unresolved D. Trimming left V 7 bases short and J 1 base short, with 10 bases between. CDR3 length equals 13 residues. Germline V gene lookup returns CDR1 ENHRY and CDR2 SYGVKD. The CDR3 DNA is TGTGCCATCAAGCCTCACCCCCAAGAGACCCAGTACTTC. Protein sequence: CAIKPHPQETQYF.

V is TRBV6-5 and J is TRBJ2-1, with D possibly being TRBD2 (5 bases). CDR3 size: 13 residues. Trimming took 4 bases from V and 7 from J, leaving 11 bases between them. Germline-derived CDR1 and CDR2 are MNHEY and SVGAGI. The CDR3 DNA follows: TGTGCCAGCAGTTCCGGGGTTCGGAATGAGCAGTTCTTC. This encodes CASSSGVRNEQFF.

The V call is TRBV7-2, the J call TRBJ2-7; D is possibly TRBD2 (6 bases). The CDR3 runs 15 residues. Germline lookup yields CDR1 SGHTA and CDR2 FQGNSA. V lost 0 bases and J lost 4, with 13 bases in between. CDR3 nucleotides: TGTGCCAGCAGCTTAGCGGCTAGCGAGATATACGAGCAGTACTTC. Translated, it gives CASSLAASEIYEQYF. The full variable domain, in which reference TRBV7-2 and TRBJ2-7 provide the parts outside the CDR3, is GAGVSQSPSNKVTEKGKDVELRCDPISGHTALYWYRQSLGQGLEFLIYFQGNSAPDKSGLPSDRFSAERTGGSVSTLTIQRTQQEDSAVYLCASSLAASEIYEQYFGPGTRLTVT.

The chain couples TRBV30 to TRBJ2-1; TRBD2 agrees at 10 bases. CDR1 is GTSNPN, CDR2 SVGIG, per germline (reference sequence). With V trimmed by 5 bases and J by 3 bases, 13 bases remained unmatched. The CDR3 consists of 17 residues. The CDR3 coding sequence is TGTGCCTGGGCGAACCCCCTAGCGGGAGTAATCTACAATGAGCAGTTCTTC. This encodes CAWANPLAGVIYNEQFF.

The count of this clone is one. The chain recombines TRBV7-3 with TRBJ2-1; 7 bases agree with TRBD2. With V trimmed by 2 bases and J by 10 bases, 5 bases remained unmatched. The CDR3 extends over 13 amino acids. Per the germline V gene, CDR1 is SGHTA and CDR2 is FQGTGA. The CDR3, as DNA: TGTGCCAGCAGCTTACAAGCGGGGAGGGAGCAGTTCTTC. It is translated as CASSLQAGREQFF.

CDR3 nucleotide sequence: TGTGCCAGCAGCCCCAGACACTCGGTCGAGCAGTACTTC. It encodes CASSPRHSVEQYF. The J gene is TRBJ2-7, the V gene TRBV5-5, with D uncertain. In germline, CDR1 is SGHKS, CDR2 YYEKEE (reference sequence). Trimming removed 4 bases at V and 6 bases at J, with 14 bases between. The CDR3 has 13 amino acids.

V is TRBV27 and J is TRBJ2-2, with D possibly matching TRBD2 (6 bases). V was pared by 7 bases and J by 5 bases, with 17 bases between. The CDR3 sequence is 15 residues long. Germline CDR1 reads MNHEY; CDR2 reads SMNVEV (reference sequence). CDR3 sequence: CASTRSGLGTGELFF. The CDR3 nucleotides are TGTGCCAGCACTCGGAGCGGGTTAGGAACCGGGGAGCTGTTTTTT.

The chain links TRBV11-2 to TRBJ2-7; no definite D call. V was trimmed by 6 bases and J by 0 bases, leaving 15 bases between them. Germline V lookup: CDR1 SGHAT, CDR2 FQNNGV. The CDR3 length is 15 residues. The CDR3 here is CASSLVPSSSYEQYF. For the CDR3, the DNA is TGTGCCAGCAGTCTCGTCCCTTCGAGCTCCTACGAGCAGTACTTC.